What follows are 6 T cell receptor beta chains derived from one specimen sequenced in a study of cytomegalovirus exposure and HLA in healthy donors. A multiplex PCR was run with 60 Vbeta primers and 13 Jbeta primers. Method: immunoSEQ multiplex PCR; TCRdb's copy keeps in-frame clones and lacks some. The sample totals more than 55,000 clones. The sequencing sample was made of PBMCs. The receptors here all came from a woman aged 40-49 years in good health and CMV-seropositive.

This chain connects TRBV29-1 to TRBJ2-5, with 8 bases lining up with TRBD1. After removal of 5 bases from V and 2 bases from J, the junction contained 4 bases not matched to a gene. In germline, CDR1 is SQVTM, CDR2 ANQGSEA. The CDR3 is 13 residues long. CDR3 region: CSVKDRVQETQYF. The CDR3 nucleotides read TGCAGCGTTAAGGACAGGGTGCAAGAGACCCAGTACTTC.

DNA for the CDR3: TGTGCCAGCAGCTTAACAGGGTCCGGGGGCTACACCTTC. This sequence encodes CASSLTGSGGYTF. V and J are TRBV6-5 and TRBJ1-2, with D perhaps TRBD1 (6 bases). The germline V gene has CDR1 MNHEY and CDR2 SVGAGI. V was trimmed by 6 bases and J by 8 bases, leaving 16 bases between them. The CDR3 runs to 13 residues.

The rearrangement joins TRBV2 to TRBJ2-1; 8 bases match TRBD2. V lost 6 bases and J lost 0; bases outside the gene matches: 7. The CDR3 runs to 16 residues. Per the germline V gene, CDR1 is SNHLY and CDR2 is FYNNEI. CDR3 DNA sequence: TGTGCCAGCAGAGCCACTAGCGGCAGCTCCTACAATGAGCAGTTCTTC. Translating gives CASRATSGSSYNEQFF.

The rearrangement links TRBV7-9 to TRBJ2-1; TRBD2 aligns across 16 bases. This CDR3 has 18 residues. Germline V CDR1 and CDR2: SEHNR, FQNEAQ (reference sequence). The junction had 6 bases not matched to a gene; V was cut back by 5 bases and J by 2 bases. The CDR3 DNA reads as TGTGCCAGCAGCCCCGGGACTAGCGGGGGGGCCGCCTACAATGAGCAGTTCTTC. The encoded protein is CASSPGTSGGAAYNEQFF. The variable domain in full, with the rest retrieved from reference TRBV7-9 and TRBJ2-1, is DTGVSQNPRHKITKRGQNVTFRCDPISEHNRLYWYRQTLGQGPEFLTYFQNEAQLEKSRLLSDRFSAERPKGSFSTLEIQRTEQGDSAMYLCASSPGTSGGAAYNEQFFGPGTRLTVL.

V is TRBV28 and J is TRBJ1-1, with a tentative D call TRBD1 (5 bases). Germline loops: CDR1 MDHEN, CDR2 SYDVKM. V dropped 3 bases and J dropped 1 base, with 12 bases sitting between them. The CDR3 has 15 amino acids. This chain's CDR3 is CASSLYGHSNTEAFF. The CDR3 DNA reads TGTGCCAGCAGTTTGTACGGACATTCGAACACTGAAGCTTTCTTT.

The V gene is TRBV29-1, the J gene TRBJ2-5, with 8 bases matching TRBD2. Gene TRBJ2-7 matches the end of the DNA better, so the J call may be wrong. The CDR3 is 14 residues long. Germline CDR1 SQVTM, CDR2 ANQGSEA. The CDR3, as DNA: TGCAGCGTTGAAGAAACGGGAGGGCCGTACGAGCAGTACTTC. This sequence encodes CSVEETGGPYEQYF.